What follows describes a single T cell receptor (beta chain). This sample stems from a study of blood T cell repertoires in COVID-19. Study-level information: Samples taken during acute and convalescent COVID-19 were collected in the United States, Italy and Spain. Sources were T cells, B-cell-depleted T cells, or PBMCs; the material itself was cDNA or gDNA.

Source study methods: Amplified reference gene primers provided the basis for estimating nucleated cell counts. TCRdb keeps only in-frame clones here, not all; method: immunoSEQ multiplex PCR. The V and J calls and clone size were taken over from that table, and D and trimming were inferred from the DNA. The table has around 99,000 clones, around 80% seen once. V shed 3 bases and J 5 bases; nucleotides not matched to a gene: 8. Germline V gene sequence: CDR1 SGHRS, CDR2 YFSETQ. This CDR3 contains 16 residues. The source of this sequence is a human donor in a cohort sampled during active or convalescent COVID-19. The sequencing input was peripheral blood. This sequence joins TRBV5-1 and TRBJ1-1, with TRBD1 identical over 12 bases. The CDR3 coding sequence is TGCGCCAGCAGCTCCACCGGGACAGGGGGCATTACTGAAGCTTTCTTT. Translating it yields CASSSTGTGGITEAFF.